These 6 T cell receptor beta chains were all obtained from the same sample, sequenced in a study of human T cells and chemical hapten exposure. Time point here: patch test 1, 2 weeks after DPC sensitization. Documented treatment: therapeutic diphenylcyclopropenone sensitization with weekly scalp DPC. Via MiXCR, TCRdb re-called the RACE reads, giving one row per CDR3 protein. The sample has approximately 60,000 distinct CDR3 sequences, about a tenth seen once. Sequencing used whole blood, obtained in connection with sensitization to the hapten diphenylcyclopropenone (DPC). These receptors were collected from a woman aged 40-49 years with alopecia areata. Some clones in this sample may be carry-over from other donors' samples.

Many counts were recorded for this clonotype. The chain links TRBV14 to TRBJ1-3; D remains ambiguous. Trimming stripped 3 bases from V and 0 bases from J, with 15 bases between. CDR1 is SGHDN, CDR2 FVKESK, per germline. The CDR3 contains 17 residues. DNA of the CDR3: TGTGCCAGCAGCCAGACCGGGCTGCCGGCCTCTGGAAACACCATATATTTT. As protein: CASSQTGLPASGNTIYF. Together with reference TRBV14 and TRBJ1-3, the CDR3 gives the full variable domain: EAGVTQFPSHSVIEKGQTVTLRCDPISGHDNLYWYRRVMGKEIKFLLHFVKESKQDESGMPNNRFLAERTGGTYSTLKVQPAELEDSGVYFCASSQTGLPASGNTIYFGEGSWLTVV.

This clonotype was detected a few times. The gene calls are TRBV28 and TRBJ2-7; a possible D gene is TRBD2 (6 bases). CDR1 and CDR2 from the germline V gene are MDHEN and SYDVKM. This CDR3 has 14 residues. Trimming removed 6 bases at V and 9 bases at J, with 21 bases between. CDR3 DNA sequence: TGTGCCAGCAGCCACGGGACGGGATGGAGGGTGCAGTACTTC. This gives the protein CASSHGTGWRVQYF.

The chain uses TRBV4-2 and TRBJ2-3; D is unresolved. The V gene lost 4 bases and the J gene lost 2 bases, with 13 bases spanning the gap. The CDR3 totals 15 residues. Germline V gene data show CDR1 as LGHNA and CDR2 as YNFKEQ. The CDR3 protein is CASSPPLQATDTQYF. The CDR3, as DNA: TGTGCCAGCAGCCCTCCCCTACAAGCCACAGATACGCAGTATTTT.

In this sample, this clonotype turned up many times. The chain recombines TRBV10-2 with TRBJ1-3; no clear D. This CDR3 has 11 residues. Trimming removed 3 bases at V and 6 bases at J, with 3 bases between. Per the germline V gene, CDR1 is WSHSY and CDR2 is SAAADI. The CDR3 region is CASSDLNTIYF. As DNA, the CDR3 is TGCGCCAGCAGTGATCTAAACACCATATATTTT.

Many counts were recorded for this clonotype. The CDR3, as DNA: TGTGCCAGCAGTACGAACAGAGCAGTAGTTAGCAATCAGCCCCAGCATTTT. Its protein product is CASSTNRAVVSNQPQHF. The chain couples TRBV12-3 or TRBV12-4 to TRBJ1-5; D remains unclear. CDR3 size: 17 residues. Between the trimmed V and J ends, which lost 5 bases and 0 bases, there was a span of 17 bases.

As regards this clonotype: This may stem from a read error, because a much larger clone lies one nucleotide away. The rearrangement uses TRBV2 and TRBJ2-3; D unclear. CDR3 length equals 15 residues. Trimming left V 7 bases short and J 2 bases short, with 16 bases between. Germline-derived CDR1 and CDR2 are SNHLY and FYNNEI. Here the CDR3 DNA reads TGTGCCAGCAAGTCAAAGGATGTGACCACAGATACGCAGTATTTT. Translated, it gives CASKSKDVTTDTQYF.